This entry lists 2 T cell receptor beta chains sequenced from one sample in a study of T cells after yellow fever vaccination. TCRdb re-analysed the 5' RACE reads in MiXCR, keeping a single row per CDR3 protein. The sample consists of 350,000 to 450,000 distinct CDR3 sequences, around 20% of them appearing once. Material: PBMCs, obtained before the yellow fever booster vaccination. These TCRs come from a man between 18 and 29 years old who received the YFV17D yellow fever vaccine.

This clonotype was recorded a few times. The chain joins TRBV7-2 to TRBJ2-5, with D maybe TRBD1 (5 bases). The V end lost 6 bases, the J end lost 4 bases, and 18 bases lay between the germline ends. The CDR3 runs to 15 residues. From germline, CDR1 is SGHTA and CDR2 FQGNSA. The DNA of the CDR3 is TGTGCCAGCAGGGATAGACTGTCAGGGTTAGAGACCCAGTACTTC. It encodes CASRDRLSGLETQYF.

J is TRBJ2-7 and V is TRBV10-3, with 9 bases aligning to TRBD1. J was trimmed by 4 bases and V by 6 bases; bases with no gene match: 13. The CDR3 is made up of 16 amino acids. CDR1 is ENHRY and CDR2 is SYGVKD in the germline V gene. The CDR3 loop reads CAIRQGAYKLEYEQYF. CDR3 coding DNA: TGTGCCATCAGACAGGGGGCCTATAAGCTTGAGTACGAGCAGTACTTC.